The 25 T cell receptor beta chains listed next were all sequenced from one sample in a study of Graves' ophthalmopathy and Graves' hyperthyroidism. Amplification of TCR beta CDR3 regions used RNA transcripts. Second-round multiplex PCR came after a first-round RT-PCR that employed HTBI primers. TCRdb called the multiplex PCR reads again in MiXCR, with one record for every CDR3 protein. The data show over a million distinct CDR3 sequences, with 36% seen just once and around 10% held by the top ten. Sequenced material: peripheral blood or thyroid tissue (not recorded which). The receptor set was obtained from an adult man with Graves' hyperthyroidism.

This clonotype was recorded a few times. The CDR3 DNA follows: TGTGCCAGCAGCTTAGATGGGACAGCAAGGGGGTCGGAGACCCAGTACTTC. Translated, it gives CASSLDGTARGSETQYF. The gene calls are TRBV7-2 and TRBJ2-5; 7 nucleotides match TRBD1. The V segment lost 1 base and the J segment 5 bases; nucleotides outside the gene matches: 13. CDR3 length: 17 amino acids. Per germline, CDR1 SGHTA and CDR2 FQGNSA.

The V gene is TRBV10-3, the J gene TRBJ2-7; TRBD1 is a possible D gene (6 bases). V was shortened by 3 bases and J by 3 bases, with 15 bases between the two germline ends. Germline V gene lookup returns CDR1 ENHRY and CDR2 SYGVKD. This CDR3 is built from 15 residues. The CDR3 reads CAISDGGYMVYEQYF. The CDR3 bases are TGTGCCATCAGTGATGGGGGCTATATGGTCTACGAGCAGTACTTC.

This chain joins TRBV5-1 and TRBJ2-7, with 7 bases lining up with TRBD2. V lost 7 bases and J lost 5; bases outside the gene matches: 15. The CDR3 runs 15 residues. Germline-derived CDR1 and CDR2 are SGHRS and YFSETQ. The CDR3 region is CASRMGGVRGDEQYF. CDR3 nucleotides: TGCGCCAGCCGCATGGGGGGGGTCCGCGGCGACGAGCAGTACTTC.

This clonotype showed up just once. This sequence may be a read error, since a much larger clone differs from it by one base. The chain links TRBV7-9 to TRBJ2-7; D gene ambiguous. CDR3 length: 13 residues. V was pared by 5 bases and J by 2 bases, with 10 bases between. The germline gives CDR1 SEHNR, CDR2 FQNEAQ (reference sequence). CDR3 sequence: CASSQDYPYEQYF. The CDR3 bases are TGTGCCAGCAGCCAAGATTATCCCTACGAGCAGTACTTC.

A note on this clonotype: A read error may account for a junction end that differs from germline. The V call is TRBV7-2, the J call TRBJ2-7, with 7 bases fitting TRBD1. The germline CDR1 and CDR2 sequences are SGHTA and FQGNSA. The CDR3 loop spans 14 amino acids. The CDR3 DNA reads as TGTGCCTGCAGCGTTAGACCACAGGGGAACGAGCAGTACTTC. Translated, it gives CACSVRPQGNEQYF. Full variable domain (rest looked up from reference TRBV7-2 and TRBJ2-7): GAGVSQSPSNKVTEKGKDVELRCDPISGHTALYWYRQSLGQGLEFLIYFQGNSAPDKSGLPSDRFSAERTGGSVSTLTIQRTQQEDSAVYLCACSVRPQGNEQYFGPGTRLTVT.

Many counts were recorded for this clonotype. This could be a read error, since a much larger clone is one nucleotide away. The CDR3 loop reads CASSGDKGDEKLFF. CDR3 nucleotides: TGTGCCAGCAGTGGAGACAAGGGAGACGAAAAACTGTTTTTT. V and J are TRBV25-1 and TRBJ1-4; no definite D call. V lost 4 bases, J lost 8 bases, and 14 bases lay in between. The CDR3 runs to 14 residues. Per the germline V gene, CDR1 is MGHDK and CDR2 is SYGVNS.

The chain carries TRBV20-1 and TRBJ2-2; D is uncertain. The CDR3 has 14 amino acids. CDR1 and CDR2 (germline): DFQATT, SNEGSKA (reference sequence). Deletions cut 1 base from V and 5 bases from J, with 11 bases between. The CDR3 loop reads CSARVQVGTGELFF. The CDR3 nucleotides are TGCAGTGCTAGAGTGCAGGTTGGGACCGGGGAGCTGTTTTTT.

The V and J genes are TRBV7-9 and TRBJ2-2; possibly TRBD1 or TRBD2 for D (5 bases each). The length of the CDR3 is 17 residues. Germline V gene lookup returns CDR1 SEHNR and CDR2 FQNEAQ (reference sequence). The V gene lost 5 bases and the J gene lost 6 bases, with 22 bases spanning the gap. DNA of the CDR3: TGTGCCAGCAGCCCCGGGGCAGTTCAAGGAGTTTCCGGGGAGCTGTTTTTT. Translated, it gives CASSPGAVQGVSGELFF.

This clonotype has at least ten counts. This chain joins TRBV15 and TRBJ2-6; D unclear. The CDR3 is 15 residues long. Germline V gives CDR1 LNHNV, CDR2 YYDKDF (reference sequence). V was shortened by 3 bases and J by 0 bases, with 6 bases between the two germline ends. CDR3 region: CATSSLVSGANVLTF. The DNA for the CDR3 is TGTGCCACCAGCAGTTTGGTCTCTGGGGCCAACGTCCTGACTTTC.

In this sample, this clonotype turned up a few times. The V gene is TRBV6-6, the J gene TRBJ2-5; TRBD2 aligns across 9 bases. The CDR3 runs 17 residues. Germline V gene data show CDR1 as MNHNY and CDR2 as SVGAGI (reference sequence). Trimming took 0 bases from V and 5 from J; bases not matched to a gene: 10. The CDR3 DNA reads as TGTGCCAGCAGTTACTCGCGGTCTAGCGGGACGAAGGAGACCCAGTACTTC. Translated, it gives CASSYSRSSGTKETQYF.

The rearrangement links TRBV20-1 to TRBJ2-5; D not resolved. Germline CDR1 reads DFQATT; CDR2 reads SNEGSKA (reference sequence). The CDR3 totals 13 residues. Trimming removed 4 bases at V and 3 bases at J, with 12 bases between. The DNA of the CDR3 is TGCAGTGCTACCTTGTCCGCAGAAGAGACCCAGTACTTC. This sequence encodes CSATLSAEETQYF.

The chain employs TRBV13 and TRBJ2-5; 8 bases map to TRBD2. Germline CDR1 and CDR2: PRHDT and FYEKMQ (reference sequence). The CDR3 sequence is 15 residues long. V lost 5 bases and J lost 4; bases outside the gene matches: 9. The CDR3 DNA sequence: TGTGCCAGCAGCCACAGCGGGAGTCGGGGAGAGACCCAGTACTTC. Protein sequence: CASSHSGSRGETQYF.

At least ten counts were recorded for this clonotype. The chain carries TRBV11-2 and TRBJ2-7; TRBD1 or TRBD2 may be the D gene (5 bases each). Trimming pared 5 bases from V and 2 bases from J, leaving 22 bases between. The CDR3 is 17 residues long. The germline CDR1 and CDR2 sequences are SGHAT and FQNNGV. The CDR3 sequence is CASSPYSAVMGPYEQYF. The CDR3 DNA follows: TGTGCCAGCAGCCCGTATAGCGCGGTAATGGGGCCCTACGAGCAGTACTTC.

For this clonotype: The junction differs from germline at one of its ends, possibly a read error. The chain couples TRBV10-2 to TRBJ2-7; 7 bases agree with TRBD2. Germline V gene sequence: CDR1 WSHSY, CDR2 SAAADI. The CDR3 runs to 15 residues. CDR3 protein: CASSVRLAPFDEQYF. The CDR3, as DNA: TGTGCCAGCAGCGTACGACTAGCTCCATTCGACGAGCAGTACTTC.

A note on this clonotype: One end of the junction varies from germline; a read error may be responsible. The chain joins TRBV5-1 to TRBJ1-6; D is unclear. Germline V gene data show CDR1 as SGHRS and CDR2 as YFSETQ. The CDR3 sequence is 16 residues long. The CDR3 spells CAGSTDPSSYNSPLHF. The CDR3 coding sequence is TGCGCCGGCAGCACGGACCCGAGCTCCTATAATTCACCCCTCCACTTT. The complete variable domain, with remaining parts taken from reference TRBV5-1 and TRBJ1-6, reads KAGVTQTPRYLIKTRGQQVTLSCSPISGHRSVSWYQQTPGQGLQFLFEYFSETQRNKGNFPGRFSGRQFSNSRSEMNVSTLELGDSALYLCAGSTDPSSYNSPLHFGNGTRLTVT.

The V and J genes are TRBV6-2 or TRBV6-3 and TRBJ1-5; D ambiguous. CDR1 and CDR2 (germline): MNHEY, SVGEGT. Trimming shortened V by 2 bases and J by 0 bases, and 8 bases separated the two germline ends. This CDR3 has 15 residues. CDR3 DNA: TGTGCCAGCAGTTACAGATCAGCTAGCAATCAGCCCCAGCATTTT. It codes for CASSYRSASNQPQHF.

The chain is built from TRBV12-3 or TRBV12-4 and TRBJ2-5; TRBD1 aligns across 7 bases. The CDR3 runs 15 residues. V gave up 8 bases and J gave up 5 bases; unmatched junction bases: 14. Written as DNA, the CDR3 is TGTGCCAGCCTGACAGGGTGGCAGGGAATGGAGACCCAGTACTTC. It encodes CASLTGWQGMETQYF.

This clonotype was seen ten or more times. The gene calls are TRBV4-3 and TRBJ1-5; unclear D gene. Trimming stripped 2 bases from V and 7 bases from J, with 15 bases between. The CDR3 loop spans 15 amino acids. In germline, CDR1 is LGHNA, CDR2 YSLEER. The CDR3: CASSQFDGVGQPQHF. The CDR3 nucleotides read TGCGCCAGCAGCCAATTTGACGGAGTAGGACAGCCCCAGCATTTT.

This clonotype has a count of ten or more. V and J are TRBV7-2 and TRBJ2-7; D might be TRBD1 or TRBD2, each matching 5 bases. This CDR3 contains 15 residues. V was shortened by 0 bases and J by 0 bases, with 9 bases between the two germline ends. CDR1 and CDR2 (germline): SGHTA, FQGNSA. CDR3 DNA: TGTGCCAGCAGCTTAGCGGGGACGGACTCCTACGAGCAGTACTTC. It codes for CASSLAGTDSYEQYF. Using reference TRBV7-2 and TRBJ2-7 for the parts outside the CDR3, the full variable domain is GAGVSQSPSNKVTEKGKDVELRCDPISGHTALYWYRQSLGQGLEFLIYFQGNSAPDKSGLPSDRFSAERTGGSVSTLTIQRTQQEDSAVYLCASSLAGTDSYEQYFGPGTRLTVT.

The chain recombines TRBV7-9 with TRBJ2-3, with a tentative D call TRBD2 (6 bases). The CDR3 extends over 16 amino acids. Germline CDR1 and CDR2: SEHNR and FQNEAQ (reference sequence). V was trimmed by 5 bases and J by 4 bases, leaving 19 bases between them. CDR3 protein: CASSPPRDGRPDTQYF. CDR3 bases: TGTGCCAGCAGCCCCCCCCGGGACGGGAGACCAGATACGCAGTATTTT.

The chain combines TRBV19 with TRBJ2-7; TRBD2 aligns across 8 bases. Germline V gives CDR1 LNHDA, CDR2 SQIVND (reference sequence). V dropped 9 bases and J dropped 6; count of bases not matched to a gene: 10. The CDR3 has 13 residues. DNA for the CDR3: TGTGCCAGCAGTTTGGGACTAGATCGCGAGCAGTACTTC. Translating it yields CASSLGLDREQYF.

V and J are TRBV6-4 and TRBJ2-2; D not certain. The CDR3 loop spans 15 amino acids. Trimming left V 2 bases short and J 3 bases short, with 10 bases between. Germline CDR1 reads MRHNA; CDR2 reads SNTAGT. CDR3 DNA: TGTGCCAGCAGTGACCAGGCTGGGTACACCGGGGAGCTGTTTTTT. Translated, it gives CASSDQAGYTGELFF.

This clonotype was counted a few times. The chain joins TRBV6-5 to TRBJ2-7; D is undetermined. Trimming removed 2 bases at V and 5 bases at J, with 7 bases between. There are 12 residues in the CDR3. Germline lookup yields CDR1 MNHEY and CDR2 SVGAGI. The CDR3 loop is CASSYAYHEQYF. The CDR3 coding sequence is TGTGCCAGCAGTTACGCTTACCACGAGCAGTACTTC.

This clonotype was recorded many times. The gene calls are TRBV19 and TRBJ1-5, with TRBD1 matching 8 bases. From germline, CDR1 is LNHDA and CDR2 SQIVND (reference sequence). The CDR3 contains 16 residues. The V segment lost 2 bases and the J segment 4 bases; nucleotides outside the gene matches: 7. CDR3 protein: CASSIRQGRRNQPQHF. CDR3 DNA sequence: TGTGCCAGTAGTATACGACAGGGGAGGCGAAATCAGCCCCAGCATTTT.

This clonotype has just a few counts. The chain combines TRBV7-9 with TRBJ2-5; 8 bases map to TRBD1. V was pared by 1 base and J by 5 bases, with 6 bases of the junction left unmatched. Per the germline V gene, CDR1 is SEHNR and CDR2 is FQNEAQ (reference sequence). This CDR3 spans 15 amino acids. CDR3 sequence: CASSLVWQGAETQYF. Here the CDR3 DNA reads TGTGCCAGCAGCTTAGTCTGGCAGGGGGCGGAGACCCAGTACTTC.